Sequencing of this TCR beta chain was carried out in a study of blood T cell repertoires in COVID-19. Study at large: Acute and convalescent COVID-19 specimens originated in the United States, Italy and Spain. From T cells, B-cell-depleted T cells, or PBMCs came the material, which was cDNA or gDNA.

The authors' processing: Estimation of nucleated cell counts relied on the amplification of reference gene primers. Profiling relied on immunoSEQ multiplex PCR, and the TCRdb table lists in-frame clones only, not all of them. V and J calls and clone size are those listed in that table; D and trimming were worked out from the DNA. The sample lists roughly 140,000 clones; 75% to 90% were seen once. The V gene end was trimmed by 3 bases and the J gene end by 4 bases; junction bases not matched to a gene: 6. The CDR3 loop spans 15 amino acids. Germline loops: CDR1 SGHVS, CDR2 FQNEAQ. The genes are TRBV7-8 and TRBJ2-1; 7 nucleotides agree with TRBD1. The TCR comes from a woman aged 55-70 years with active COVID-19. Specimen: peripheral blood. This chain's CDR3 is CASSFKGARYNEQFF. The CDR3 coding sequence is TGTGCCAGCAGCTTCAAGGGGGCGCGGTACAATGAGCAGTTCTTC.